This section outlines one T cell receptor (beta chain) sequence together with its context. Per the original methods: Reference gene primer amplification yielded estimated nucleated cell counts. Libraries were prepared by immunoSEQ multiplex PCR; TCRdb keeps only in-frame clonotypes and omits some of them. D and trimming were read from the DNA, whereas the V and J calls and clone size are those reported in that table. The sample includes around 300,000 clones, 70% to 90% of them seen just once. These data belong to a study of blood T cell repertoires in COVID-19. Study-level information: COVID-19 samples collected from the United States, Italy and Spain covered acute and convalescent phases. Nucleic acid was either cDNA or gDNA, and it came from T cells, B-cell-depleted T cells, or PBMCs.

The germline gives CDR1 ENHRY, CDR2 SYGVKD. The V gene end was trimmed by 3 bases and the J gene end by 2 bases; junction bases not matched to a gene: 15. The CDR3 length is 18 residues. The V and J genes are TRBV10-3 and TRBJ2-7; 8 bases line up with TRBD2. Sequenced: peripheral blood. This clonotype originated in a woman aged 25 to 39 with active or convalescent COVID-19. The CDR3 sequence: CAISERRPVAGITYEQYF. CDR3 sequence (DNA): TGTGCCATCAGTGAAAGGAGGCCGGTAGCGGGGATTACCTACGAGCAGTACTTC.